This note documents a single TCR beta chain sequence. Antigen: not known. CDR1 and CDR2 from the germline V gene are SQVTM and ANQGSEA. CDR3 size: 14 residues. Losses at the gene ends were 6 bases for V and 4 bases for J; bases not matched to a gene: 7. This entry belongs to a study of graft-versus-host responses after intestinal transplantation. Study-level background: Recipients across the board were started on anti-thymocyte globulin induction, then kept on tacrolimus and steroids for around 3 years. Findings of the study overall: In recipient marrow, GvH clones were found, and some appeared first in ileum or blood. Allografts of one patient group, those with graft-donor T cell macrochimerism, had high graft-versus-host to host-versus-graft clonal ratios. Early post-transplant HvG declines tracked with peak circulating GvH clone levels.

The assay was immunoSEQ multiplex PCR, and TCRdb's table has in-frame clones only and misses some. The repertoire consists of several thousand clones, with around 63% occurring once and the leading ten covering about 18%. Graft material was processed, releasing intraepithelial and lamina propria lymphocytes. Sample: ileum tissue, taken roughly 240 days after intestinal transplantation. The source of this sequence is a human patient who received an intestinal transplant, so some T cells may come from the graft donor. The chain combines TRBV29-1 with TRBJ2-5, with 11 bases aligning to TRBD2. DNA for the CDR3: TGCAGCGTGGATAGCGGGGGGGATGTAGAGACCCAGTACTTC. Translated: CSVDSGGDVETQYF.